One T cell receptor (beta chain) is described in this entry. CDR1 SGHVS and CDR2 FQNEAQ come from the germline V gene. V lost 5 bases, J lost 4 bases, and 13 bases stayed unmatched. The CDR3 has 17 residues. This specimen comes from a study of blood T cell repertoires in COVID-19. Data came from immunoSEQ multiplex PCR; TCRdb stores just in-frame clones and leaves some out. Of 250,000 or so clones listed, about 87% are singletons. Material: peripheral blood. The TCR originated in a woman aged 55-69 years with COVID-19, enrolled during active disease. The chain is built from TRBV7-8 and TRBJ2-7; 11 bases agree with TRBD2. The CDR3 DNA reads as TGTGCCAGCAGCGTACTGCTACCGGGACTAGCGGTTTACGAGCAGTACTTC. Its protein is CASSVLLPGLAVYEQYF.